The next 19 T cell receptor beta chains were all read from a single sample in a study of cytomegalovirus exposure and HLA in healthy donors. The PCR had 60 Vbeta and 13 Jbeta primers. TCRdb's table, derived via immunoSEQ multiplex PCR, lists solely in-frame clones and lacks some. This table has roughly 170,000 clones, 82% appearing once. The specimen sequenced was PBMCs. These receptors all stem from a male donor in good health and CMV-seronegative.

The chain is built from TRBV28 and TRBJ1-1; tentative D call: TRBD1 (5 bases). V lost 6 bases and J 11 bases, leaving 16 bases between the germline ends. The CDR3 sequence is 12 residues long. Germline-derived CDR1 and CDR2 are MDHEN and SYDVKM. CDR3 nucleotide sequence: TGTGCCAGCAGCCGGGCAGGGATGGGCGCTTTCTTT. This encodes CASSRAGMGAFF.

This sequence joins TRBV5-1 and TRBJ1-1; D not certain. The CDR3 has 15 residues. Germline V gene sequence: CDR1 SGHRS, CDR2 YFSETQ. Trimming pared 6 bases from V and 0 bases from J, leaving 15 bases between. The CDR3, as DNA: TGCGCCAGCAAACCTCCGACCGGGTTGAACACTGAAGCTTTCTTT. Translation: CASKPPTGLNTEAFF.

This sequence joins TRBV9 and TRBJ2-2; possible D gene TRBD1, 5 bases. The CDR3 sequence is 14 residues long. The V gene lost 0 bases and the J gene lost 6 bases, with 9 bases spanning the gap. The germline CDR1 and CDR2 sequences are SGDLS and YYNGEE. The CDR3 DNA is TGTGCCAGCAGCGTAGATGTCAGGGCCGGGGAGCTGTTTTTT. This codes for CASSVDVRAGELFF.

V gene TRBV6-5 combines with J gene TRBJ2-5, with 8 bases matching TRBD2. V gave up 5 bases and J gave up 2 bases; unmatched junction bases: 7. Germline CDR1 and CDR2: MNHEY and SVGAGI. The CDR3 has 15 residues. CDR3 nucleotides: TGTGCCAGCAGTGCAAATAGCGGGATGCAAGAGACCCAGTACTTC. It translates to CASSANSGMQETQYF.

This clone came up once. The chain joins TRBV6-4 to TRBJ2-3; perhaps TRBD1 as D (6 bases). This CDR3 is 16 amino acids long. Trimming cost V 6 bases and J 0 bases, with 16 bases left between them. Germline V lookup: CDR1 MRHNA, CDR2 SNTAGT. The CDR3 protein is CASRAQGHSSTDTQYF. The CDR3 DNA is TGTGCCAGCAGAGCCCAGGGACATTCTAGCACAGATACGCAGTATTTT.

The CDR3 region has the DNA TGTGCCAGTAGTACTTCTAGACTAGCCAAAAACATTCAGTACTTC. It specifies CASSTSRLAKNIQYF. The V gene is TRBV19, the J gene TRBJ2-4; D is undetermined. V was pared by 4 bases and J by 0 bases, with 10 bases between. The CDR3 runs to 15 residues. Looked up from germline, CDR1 is LNHDA and CDR2 is SQIVND (reference sequence).

On this clone itself: In the same sample, other DNA sequences code for this CDR3. This chain joins TRBV18 and TRBJ2-7; no clear D. Germline V gives CDR1 KGHSH, CDR2 LQKENI. The CDR3 length is 12 residues. Trimming took off 3 bases at V and 6 bases at J, with 9 bases between the two ends. CDR3 in DNA: TGTGCCAGCTCACCGGCCGGGTCCGAGCAGTACTTC. Residues: CASSPAGSEQYF.

The chain uses TRBV4-1 and TRBJ1-5; D uncertain. Germline loops: CDR1 MGHRA, CDR2 YSYEKL. Trimming left V 6 bases short and J 1 base short, with 13 bases between. The CDR3 is 15 amino acids. DNA of the CDR3: TGCGCCAGCAGACCCACAGACCCGAGCAATCAGCCCCAGCATTTT. Amino acids: CASRPTDPSNQPQHF.

This clone appeared once. Other nucleotide sequences in the sample specify the same CDR3. This chain joins TRBV6-5 and TRBJ2-2; D perhaps matches TRBD2 (6 bases). The CDR3 is 15 residues long. CDR1 is MNHEY and CDR2 is SVGAGI in the germline V gene. V shed 6 bases and J shed 0 bases, with 11 bases lying between them. The CDR3, as DNA: TGTGCCAGCAGGATGGGGGAGGCGAACACCGGGGAGCTGTTTTTT. Its translation: CASRMGEANTGELFF.

The chain combines TRBV6-5 with TRBJ2-1, with D possibly TRBD1 on 5 matching bases. Germline values: CDR1 MNHEY, CDR2 SVGAGI. Deletions cut 6 bases from V and 9 bases from J, with 9 bases between. The CDR3 runs 11 residues. CDR3 sequence: CASRGRGEQFF. CDR3 nucleotide sequence: TGTGCCAGCAGGGGTAGGGGTGAGCAGTTCTTC.

This clone was picked up one time. CDR3 residues: CASSPPGTLEKLFF. CDR3 DNA: TGTGCCAGCAGCCCCCCGGGAACCCTAGAAAAACTGTTTTTT. The chain carries TRBV11-1 and TRBJ1-4, with unresolved D. The CDR3 spans 14 residues. V was pared by 5 bases and J by 8 bases, with 15 bases between. CDR1 is SGHAT, CDR2 FQDESV, per germline (reference sequence). Full variable domain (outside the CDR3, taken from reference TRBV11-1 and TRBJ1-4): EAEVAQSPRYKITEKSQAVAFWCDPISGHATLYWYRQILGQGPELLVQFQDESVVDDSQLPKDRFSAERLKGVDSTLKIQPAELGDSAMYLCASSPPGTLEKLFFGSGTQLSVL.

This rearrangement joins TRBV4-3 to TRBJ2-5; D possibly corresponds to TRBD2 (6 bases). The J call is in doubt because the DNA end fits TRBJ2-7 better. The germline CDR1 and CDR2 sequences are LGHNA and YSLEER. CDR3 length: 13 amino acids. The CDR3 here is CASSQDYSYEQYF. Here the CDR3 DNA reads TGCGCCAGCAGCCAGGACTACTCCTACGAGCAGTACTTC.

This clone has a handful of counts. V gene TRBV7-9 combines with J gene TRBJ2-7, with 9 bases lining up with TRBD2. Germline values: CDR1 SEHNR, CDR2 FQNEAQ (reference sequence). The CDR3 totals 18 residues. Losses at the gene ends were 2 bases for V and 3 bases for J; bases not matched to a gene: 14. The CDR3 sequence is CASSLRAAGGPKGYEQYF. CDR3 nucleotide sequence: TGTGCCAGCAGCTTAAGGGCGGCGGGAGGGCCGAAGGGCTACGAGCAGTACTTC.

The J gene is TRBJ1-3, the V gene TRBV5-4; D may be TRBD1 (5 bases). Trimming stripped 4 bases from V and 0 bases from J, with 11 bases between. Germline values: CDR1 SGHNT, CDR2 YYREEE (reference sequence). This CDR3 spans 15 amino acids. Here the CDR3 DNA reads TGTGCCAGCAGCCGGGGGGTCCACTCTGGAAACACCATATATTTT. Translation: CASSRGVHSGNTIYF.

The genes are TRBV15 and TRBJ1-6, with D tentatively TRBD1 (5 bases). Germline lookup yields CDR1 LNHNV and CDR2 YYDKDF (reference sequence). The V end was cut by 5 bases, the J end by 3 bases, with 11 bases between. The CDR3 sequence is 15 residues long. DNA of the CDR3: TGTGCCACCAGCCAACAGACAGACTATAATTCACCCCTCCACTTT. It specifies CATSQQTDYNSPLHF.

Remarks on this clone: This same CDR3 is encoded by further DNA sequences in the sample. The gene calls are TRBV7-2 and TRBJ2-5; D is perhaps TRBD1 (6 bases). Germline values: CDR1 SGHTA, CDR2 FQGNSA. This CDR3 spans 13 amino acids. V gave up 1 base and J gave up 4 bases, with 7 bases separating them. Here the CDR3 reads CASSLGGRETQYF. CDR3 nucleotides: TGTGCCAGCAGCTTAGGGGGGCGAGAGACCCAGTACTTC.

The chain couples TRBV4-2 to TRBJ2-5; D ambiguous. Deletions cut 3 bases from V and 0 bases from J, with 8 bases between. Germline values: CDR1 LGHNA, CDR2 YNFKEQ. There are 14 residues in the CDR3. The CDR3 sequence: CASSQVQDQETQYF. CDR3 in DNA: TGTGCCAGCAGCCAGGTGCAGGACCAAGAGACCCAGTACTTC.

The CDR3 spells CASSLAGNYGYTF. DNA of the CDR3: TGTGCCAGCAGTTTGGCAGGGAACTATGGCTACACCTTC. The V call is TRBV27, the J call TRBJ1-2; D is perhaps TRBD1 (5 bases). This CDR3 is 13 amino acids long. Between the trimmed V and J ends, which lost 3 bases and 2 bases, there was a span of 7 bases. Germline CDR1 reads MNHEY; CDR2 reads SMNVEV (reference sequence).

The chain has TRBV6-6 and TRBJ1-5; possibly TRBD1 for D (5 bases). There are 15 residues in the CDR3. Germline CDR1 MNHNY, CDR2 SVGAGI (reference sequence). The V end lost 7 bases, the J end lost 6 bases, and 19 bases lay between the germline ends. The CDR3 spells CASTAPAGLVQPQHF. CDR3 bases: TGTGCCAGCACCGCCCCCGCAGGGTTGGTTCAGCCCCAGCATTTT.